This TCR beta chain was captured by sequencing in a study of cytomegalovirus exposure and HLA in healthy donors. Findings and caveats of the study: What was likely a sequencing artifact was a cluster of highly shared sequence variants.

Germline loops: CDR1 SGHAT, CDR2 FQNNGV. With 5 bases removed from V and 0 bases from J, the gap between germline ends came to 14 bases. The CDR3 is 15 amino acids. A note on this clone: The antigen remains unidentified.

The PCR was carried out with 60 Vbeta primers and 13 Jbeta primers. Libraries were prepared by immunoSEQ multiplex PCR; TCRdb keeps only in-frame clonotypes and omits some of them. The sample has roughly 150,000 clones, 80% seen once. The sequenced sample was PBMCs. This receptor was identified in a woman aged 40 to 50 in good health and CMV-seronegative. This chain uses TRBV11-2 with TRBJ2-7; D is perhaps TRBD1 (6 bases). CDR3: CASSLTGTNSYEQYF. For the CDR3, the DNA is TGTGCCAGCAGCCTCACAGGGACAAACTCCTACGAGCAGTACTTC.